This T cell receptor (beta chain) appears in the sequencing data of a study of CXCR3-negative and CXCR3-positive naive CD8 T cells. Study-level background: The dataset comprises about 135 million TRB reads in total, with about 1.5 +/- 0.3 million reads per library.

The authors prepared UMI-labeled TRB cDNA libraries by 5' RACE. One entry per CDR3 protein, without DNA, is what TCRdb gives after re-calling the 5' RACE reads. The sample table sets out about 130,000 distinct CDR3 sequences. General study findings and limits: Sequencing showed both naive subsets with comparably high diversity, and memory CD8+ cells much lower. The authors found comparable surface CD5 between naive subsets and inferred TCR strength from TRB CDR3 properties.

Concerning this clonotype: Its antigen is unknown.

Germline V gene sequence: CDR1 MNHEY, CDR2 SMNVEV (reference sequence). The CDR3 is made up of 16 amino acids. Sequencing was done on a sample of naive CXCR3- CD8+ T cells from blood. Subset reported: CD45RO-CCR7+CD27+CD95- naive CD8+ T cells lacking CXCR3 (TNR3-). The rearrangement uses TRBV27 and TRBJ2-1; the TRBD1 assignment by TCRdb is unverifiable without DNA. The source is a human donor in good health. Some clones in this sample may be carry-over from other donors' samples. CDR3 sequence: CASSMPDRAFYPPQFF.